This T cell receptor (beta chain) was recovered during a study of shared clonotypes between healthy human individuals. The length of the CDR3 is 15 residues. V dropped 2 bases and J dropped 2 bases, with 10 bases sitting between them. Germline V gene sequence: CDR1 SEHNR, CDR2 FQNEAQ (reference sequence). CD45RO-negative cells were positively selected for CCR7, leaving out terminally differentiated effector memory CD45RA+ cells. Study-wide points: A handful of donors held around 5% of naive CD4 clonotypes in common.

About this clone itself: No antigen is known for it.

Every subset had its genomic DNA shared out evenly among several immunoSEQ plates. TCRdb keeps only in-frame clones here, not all; method: immunoSEQ multiplex PCR. The sample gives 750,000 to 1,000,000 clones, 85% to 95% of which show up once; nearly 25% is in the top ten. The clonotype originates from a man aged 30 to 39 in good health. J is TRBJ2-1 and V is TRBV7-9, with D unclear. The sequenced sample consisted of naive CD8+ T cells sorted from blood. CDR3 in DNA: TGTGCCAGCAGCTTACCGGCTCCTACCTACAATGAGCAGTTCTTC. Amino acid sequence: CASSLPAPTYNEQFF.